A selection of T cell receptor beta chains follows, all from one sample in a study of spatial heterogeneity in lung cancer. TCRdb ran MiXCR on the 5' RACE reads and lists one entry per CDR3 protein. Of over 15,000 distinct CDR3 sequences listed, approximately 7% are singletons. This specimen was lung tumor tissue, taken at surgery. These TCRs come from a female donor with early-stage non-small cell lung cancer. Each CDR3 is given with its conserved first and last residue. D genes are given only for firm matches. Clone size is given for some rows only: seen once, a few or many times, or a class if the clone is expanded.

>TRBV10-3|medium-sized|TRBD1|TRBJ2-2
TGTGCCATCAGCTCAGGGGGCCAGATAAACACCGGGGAGCTGTTTTTT
CAISSGGQINTGELFF
>TRBV5-1|NA|NA|TRBJ2-1
TGCGCCAGCAGCCCGGTCATCCCAAATGAGCAGTTCTTC
CASSPVIPNEQFF
>TRBV4-3|few|NA|TRBJ1-6
TGCGCCAGCAGCCAAACCGGCTTATCCTATAATTCACCCCTCCACTTT
CASSQTGLSYNSPLHF
>TRBV2|medium-sized|TRBD1|TRBJ1-4
TGTGCCAGCAGGGAGCGGGAACAGGGGAATGAAAAACTGTTTTTT
CASREREQGNEKLFF
>TRBV18|few|NA|TRBJ1-6
TGTGCCAGCTCACCCCGTTTAGGGGATAATTCACCCCTCCACTTT
CASSPRLGDNSPLHF
>TRBV19|NA|TRBD2|TRBJ2-1
TGTGCCAGTAGTAATAGCGGGGGGGCTAACAATGAGCAGTTCTTC
CASSNSGGANNEQFF
>TRBV18|NA|TRBD2|TRBJ2-3
TGTGCCAGCTCACCAGAGACTAGCGGGGGCGGTACGCAGTATTTT
CASSPETSGGGTQYF
>TRBV7-6|many|NA|TRBJ1-1
TGTGCCAGCAGCCTCGGACAGATCTGGAGCACTGAAGCTTTCTTT
CASSLGQIWSTEAFF
>TRBV12-3/TRBV12-4|many|NA|TRBJ1-5
TGTGCCAGCAGTTCCACTATTCAGTATCAGCCCCAGCATTTT
CASSSTIQYQPQHF
>TRBV20-1|many|TRBD1|TRBJ1-2
TGCAGTGCCCCTAGGGACAGAAGCTATGGCTACACCTTC
CSAPRDRSYGYTF
>TRBV12-3/TRBV12-4|many|TRBD1|TRBJ2-3
TGTGCCAGCAGTAACCAGGGGGCGGATACGCAGTATTTT
CASSNQGADTQYF
>TRBV18|medium-sized|NA|TRBJ2-7
TGTGCCAGCTCACCAACCGGGACCCTCCCGGCGAACGAGCAGTACTTC
CASSPTGTLPANEQYF
>TRBV12-3/TRBV12-4|medium-sized|NA|TRBJ1-4
TGTGCCAGCAGTTTCTTCAGGGGAAAACTGTTTTTT
CASSFFRGKLFF
>TRBV7-9|many|NA|TRBJ2-3
TGTGCCAGCAGCTTAGCGTGGCGGACAGACACAGATACGCAGTATTTT
CASSLAWRTDTDTQYF
>TRBV27|many|TRBD1|TRBJ2-7
TGTGCCAGCAGTCAGGACAGGGGTAGGGGCGAGCAGTACTTC
CASSQDRGRGEQYF
>TRBV9|few|TRBD2|TRBJ2-5
TGTGCCAGCAGCACCGGACTAGCCCAAGAGACCCAGTACTTC
CASSTGLAQETQYF
>TRBV28|many|NA|TRBJ2-1
TGTGCCAGCAGTTTTGGGGGAGCTACCTACAATGAGCAGTTCTTC
CASSFGGATYNEQFF
>TRBV6-6|many|NA|TRBJ2-7
TGTGCCAGCAGTAGGGAAAACTACGAGCAGTACTTC
CASSRENYEQYF
>TRBV6-2/TRBV6-3|many|TRBD1|TRBJ1-5
TGTGCCACCGTCAGGGGGGGAGGCAATCAGCCCCAGCATTTT
CATVRGGGNQPQHF
>TRBV2|many|NA|TRBJ2-5
TGTGCCAGCAGTGACAGTCTCAAAGAGACCCAGTACTTC
CASSDSLKETQYF
>TRBV20-1|many|NA|TRBJ2-5
TGCAGTGCCCGGGGGCAGTGGGGTGAGCAAGAGACCCAGTACTTC
CSARGQWGEQETQYF
>TRBV12-3/TRBV12-4|many|NA|TRBJ1-2
TGTGCCAGCAGTTTAGAGGGACTAGACTATGGCTACACCTTC
CASSLEGLDYGYTF
>TRBV6-5|many|TRBD2|TRBJ2-1
TGTGCCAGCAGTTACGCTGGGAGAGCGGGGCGGGGTGAGCAGTTCTTC
CASSYAGRAGRGEQFF
>TRBV19|few|TRBD1|TRBJ1-2
TGTGCCAGTAGTATGGACAGGGGTTCTAACTATGGCTACACCTTC
CASSMDRGSNYGYTF
>TRBV29-1|medium-sized|TRBD1|TRBJ2-3
TGCAGCGTTGTGGGGGACAGGGGTACAGATACGCAGTATTTT
CSVVGDRGTDTQYF
>TRBV30|NA|NA|TRBJ2-5
TGTGCCTGGAGTGCACAGGGACACGAGACCCAGTACTTC
CAWSAQGHETQYF
>TRBV5-5|medium-sized|NA|TRBJ1-6
TGTGCCAGCAGCTTGGGAGGGGATAATTCACCCCTCCACTTT
CASSLGGDNSPLHF
>TRBV7-2|many|NA|TRBJ2-2
TGTGCCAGCAGCCCAATACAGGGTGAAACCGGGGAGCTGTTTTTT
CASSPIQGETGELFF
>TRBV3-1|NA|NA|TRBJ2-6
TGTGCCAGCAGCTCTCAACCCCCGGGCACCTCTGGGGCCAACGTCCTGACTTTC
CASSSQPPGTSGANVLTF
>TRBV25-1|few|NA|TRBJ1-4
TGTGCCAGCAGTGGATATCCCAACCTGGGGGAGACAACTAATGAAAAACTGTTTTTT
CASSGYPNLGETTNEKLFF
>TRBV9|many|TRBD2|TRBJ2-2
TGTGCCAGCAGCGTAGCCAGCGGGGCGATCACCGGGGAGCTGTTTTTT
CASSVASGAITGELFF
>TRBV20-1|many|NA|TRBJ2-7
TGCAGTGCTACGGACGGGAGCTCCTACGAGCAGTACTTC
CSATDGSSYEQYF
>TRBV20-1|many|NA|TRBJ2-7
TGCAGTGCTAGAGCATACAGGAGACCAGGGAACCACGAGCAGTACTTC
CSARAYRRPGNHEQYF
>TRBV27|many|TRBD1|TRBJ2-7
TGTGCCAGCAGTCACCGGGACAGGGTATTCGACGAGCAGTACTTC
CASSHRDRVFDEQYF
>TRBV30|NA|TRBD1|TRBJ1-1
TGTGCCTGGAGTGACGAACAGGGGGCGAGAACTGAAGCTTTCTTT
CAWSDEQGARTEAFF
>TRBV5-4|many|NA|TRBJ1-6
TGTGCCAGCAGCCCCGGGCAGTCGAGCTCCTATAATTCACCCCTCCACTTT
CASSPGQSSSYNSPLHF
>TRBV20-1|many|TRBD2|TRBJ2-1
TGCAGTGCTAGCCCACTAGCGGGGGGGCGATATACCAATGAGCAGTTCTTC
CSASPLAGGRYTNEQFF
>TRBV5-1|NA|NA|TRBJ2-6
TGCGCCAGCAGCTCCCAGGGGAGGGCTGGGGCCAACGTCCTGACTTTC
CASSSQGRAGANVLTF
>TRBV28|many|NA|TRBJ1-3
TGTGCCAGCAGTTTTGAGTCCTCTGGAAACACCATATATTTT
CASSFESSGNTIYF
>TRBV12-3/TRBV12-4|NA|TRBD2|TRBJ2-1
TGTGCCAGCAGCCCGCTCCAGCGGGGGGGCCAGGAGCAGTTCTTC
CASSPLQRGGQEQFF
>TRBV7-3|many|NA|TRBJ2-3
TGTGCCAGCAGCTTAAAAGGCTACACAGATACGCAGTATTTT
CASSLKGYTDTQYF
>TRBV12-3/TRBV12-4|NA|NA|TRBJ1-4
TGTGCCAGCAGACCGACAGGTTCTAATGAAAAACTGTTTTTT
CASRPTGSNEKLFF
>TRBV10-2|NA|NA|TRBJ1-5
TGCGCCAGCGGAGGCGGATCACGGGGCTTTACAGATACGCAGCATTTT
CASGGGSRGFTDTQHF
>TRBV2|medium-sized|NA|TRBJ1-5
TGTGCCAGCATGGGGACCCGTAGCAATCAGCCCCAGCATTTT
CASMGTRSNQPQHF